This T cell receptor beta chain was identified during a study of lymphopenia after photon versus proton radiotherapy. Per germline, CDR1 ENHRY and CDR2 SYGVKD. V dropped 10 bases and J dropped 2; count of bases not matched to a gene: 5. CDR3 length: 12 amino acids. Assay used: immunoSEQ multiplex PCR; TCRdb lists only in-frame clones, some missing. The data hold roughly 49,000 clones, with roughly 90% observed a single time. The material sequenced was peripheral blood, taken from a patient treated with photon-based radiotherapy. The sequence came from a woman aged 35 to 49 with cholangiocarcinoma. The chain carries TRBV10-3 and TRBJ2-7; TRBD1 aligns across 7 bases. CDR3 in amino acids: CASRDSTYEQYF. Here the CDR3 DNA reads TGTGCCAGCAGGGACAGCACCTACGAGCAGTACTTC.